Listed here are 16 T cell receptor beta chains from one sample, sequenced in a study of blood T cell repertoires in COVID-19. Sequencing was performed with immunoSEQ multiplex PCR; in TCRdb, only in-frame clones are kept and a portion is missing. The sample lists fewer than 350,000 clones, roughly 79% occurring once. Source material: peripheral blood. These TCRs come from a woman aged 55-70 years with active or convalescent COVID-19.

The V and J genes are TRBV3-1 (or the pseudogene TRBV3-2) and TRBJ2-7, with 9 bases identical to TRBD2. Germline V CDR1 and CDR2: LGHDT, YNNKEL (reference sequence). This CDR3 contains 16 residues. Trimming took 0 bases from V and 2 from J; bases not matched to a gene: 5. In DNA, the CDR3 is TGTGCCAGCAGCCAAGATAGGCTAGCGGGGACCTACGAGCAGTACTTC. Encoded protein: CASSQDRLAGTYEQYF.

This chain connects TRBV3-1 (or the pseudogene TRBV3-2) to TRBJ1-1; no firm D call. V was cut by 1 base and J by 6 bases, with 12 bases left in between. This CDR3 is built from 14 residues. Germline V gene data show CDR1 as LGHDT and CDR2 as YNNKEL (reference sequence). CDR3 loop: CASSQVEVGSEAFF. CDR3 DNA sequence: TGTGCCAGCAGCCAAGTGGAAGTGGGCTCTGAAGCTTTCTTT.

In its sample, this clone was seen a few times. V gene TRBV9 combines with J gene TRBJ1-4; maybe TRBD1 (5 bases). This CDR3 region has 15 residues. The germline gives CDR1 SGDLS, CDR2 YYNGEE. Trimming took 1 base from V and 1 from J, leaving 8 bases between them. The CDR3 reads CASSVQGLTNEKLFF. In nucleotides, the CDR3 is TGTGCCAGCAGCGTACAGGGTTTAACTAATGAAAAACTGTTTTTT.

This chain connects TRBV5-6 to TRBJ1-5; TRBD1 matches at 9 bases. V shed 4 bases, J shed 9 bases, and the junction held 8 bases outside the gene matches. This CDR3 spans 14 amino acids. Germline V gene lookup returns CDR1 SGHDT and CDR2 YYEEEE. Here the CDR3 reads CASSGGQGRGPQHF. The DNA of the CDR3 is TGTGCCAGCAGCGGAGGACAGGGGAGAGGGCCCCAGCATTTT.

The V gene is TRBV11-2, the J gene TRBJ1-2; the D gene is possibly TRBD1 (5 bases). The germline V gene encodes CDR1 SGHAT and CDR2 FQNNGV. V shed 1 base and J shed 5 bases, with 5 bases lying between them. The CDR3 length is 12 residues. The CDR3 loop is CASSLAGYGYTF. The DNA of the CDR3 is TGTGCCAGCAGCTTAGCAGGGTATGGCTACACCTTC.

V gene TRBV2 combines with J gene TRBJ2-3, with TRBD2 matching 11 bases. V shed 7 bases, J shed 4 bases, and the junction held 4 bases outside the gene matches. Germline-derived CDR1 and CDR2 are SNHLY and FYNNEI. This CDR3 comprises 14 residues. The CDR3 DNA is TGTGCCAGCAATAGCGGGGGGGCTGCAGATACGCAGTATTTT. Its translation is CASNSGGAADTQYF.

The rearrangement uses TRBV7-3 and TRBJ1-6, with D unresolved. This CDR3 has 15 amino acids. Germline V lookup: CDR1 SGHTA, CDR2 FQGTGA. The ends were cut back, 1 base at V and 9 bases at J, with 13 bases in the middle. The CDR3 sequence is CASSLRPGWGSPLHF. Here the CDR3 DNA reads TGTGCCAGCAGCTTAAGACCGGGATGGGGTTCACCCCTCCACTTT.

The gene calls are TRBV7-8 and TRBJ1-2, with a tentative D call TRBD1 (6 bases). The germline CDR1 and CDR2 sequences are SGHVS and FQNEAQ. This CDR3 has 13 residues. Deletions cut 3 bases from V and 6 bases from J, with 11 bases between. The CDR3 DNA is TGTGCCAGCAGCTTCCAGTCAGGGGATGGCTACACCTTC. This encodes CASSFQSGDGYTF.

This sequence joins TRBV11-2 and TRBJ1-1; maybe TRBD1 (5 bases). The germline V gene has CDR1 SGHAT and CDR2 FQNNGV. Trimming cost V 3 bases and J 3 bases, with 11 bases left between them. This CDR3 has 14 amino acids. CDR3 region: CASSFGGADTEAFF. For the CDR3, the DNA is TGTGCCAGCAGCTTCGGAGGGGCGGACACTGAAGCTTTCTTT. Using reference TRBV11-2 and TRBJ1-1 for the parts outside the CDR3, the full variable domain is EAGVAQSPRYKIIEKRQSVAFWCNPISGHATLYWYQQILGQGPKLLIQFQNNGVVDDSQLPKDRFSAERLKGVDSTLKIQPAKLEDSAVYLCASSFGGADTEAFFGQGTRLTVV.

The chain recombines TRBV30 with TRBJ1-1; 7 positions match TRBD1. Germline assignment: CDR1 GTSNPN and CDR2 SVGIG (reference sequence). Trimming cost V 5 bases and J 5 bases; bases outside gene matches: 14. The CDR3 sequence is 15 residues long. As DNA, the CDR3 is TGTGCCTGGTTCTTATCGACAGGGATGCGAACTGAAGCTTTCTTT. Its protein product is CAWFLSTGMRTEAFF.

The chain uses TRBV7-9 and TRBJ1-6; the D gene is possibly TRBD1 (5 bases). The CDR3 spans 16 residues. V was cut by 7 bases and J by 0 bases, with 13 bases left in between. From germline, CDR1 is SEHNR and CDR2 FQNEAQ (reference sequence). CDR3 coding DNA: TGTGCCAGCACCCTAACAGGCGTCTCCTATAATTCACCCCTCCACTTT. Amino acid sequence: CASTLTGVSYNSPLHF.

This clone was counted between two and nine times. DNA for the CDR3: TGTGCCAGTAGTATACCCGGGACAGGGGGGTTCTATGGCTACACCTTC. Encoded protein: CASSIPGTGGFYGYTF. V usage is TRBV19 and J usage is TRBJ1-2; TRBD1 matches at 11 bases. The CDR3 covers 16 residues. Germline CDR1 reads LNHDA; CDR2 reads SQIVND (reference sequence). J lost 4 bases, V lost 2 bases, and 6 bases had no gene match.

This sequence joins TRBV4-3 and TRBJ2-1; D is perhaps TRBD2 (6 bases). The germline V and J ends were trimmed by 1 base and 4 bases, with 23 bases remaining between them. CDR1 is LGHNA and CDR2 is YSLEER in the germline V gene. CDR3 length equals 19 residues. DNA of the CDR3: TGCGCCAGCAGCCAAGGTGTTTCCCCTATCGGGACTCCGTACAATGAGCAGTTCTTC. Amino acid sequence: CASSQGVSPIGTPYNEQFF.

The chain couples TRBV18 to TRBJ1-5; D is unresolved. This CDR3 comprises 15 residues. Trimming removed 3 bases at V and 2 bases at J, with 11 bases between. CDR1 and CDR2 (germline): KGHSH, LQKENI. CDR3 sequence reads: CASSPTGSGNQPQHF. As DNA, the CDR3 is TGTGCCAGCTCACCGACGGGATCGGGCAATCAGCCCCAGCATTTT.

This sequence joins TRBV3-1 (or the pseudogene TRBV3-2) and TRBJ1-2, with D maybe TRBD1 (5 bases). Trimming shortened V by 2 bases and J by 2 bases, and 18 bases separated the two germline ends. The CDR3 extends over 17 amino acids. Germline values: CDR1 LGHDT, CDR2 YNNKEL (reference sequence). The DNA of the CDR3 is TGTGCCAGCAGCCAAACCCCGGGGGGATCCCTCAACTATGGCTACACCTTC. Protein product: CASSQTPGGSLNYGYTF.

This clone was found a few times. The V gene is TRBV29-1, the J gene TRBJ1-1, with 11 bases matching TRBD1. The V gene end was trimmed by 7 bases and the J gene end by 1 base; junction bases not matched to a gene: 5. The CDR3 spans 14 residues. Germline CDR1 is SQVTM and CDR2 is ANQGSEA. CDR3 loop: CSASGTGGNTEAFF. CDR3 coding DNA: TGCAGCGCCTCCGGGACAGGGGGGAACACTGAAGCTTTCTTT.